This TCR beta chain came from a study of blood T cells in healthy people across ages. The CDR3 totals 16 residues. Germline CDR1 MNHEY, CDR2 SVGEGT. V dropped 0 bases and J dropped 8 bases, with 16 bases sitting between them. On this clonotype: Its antigen is unknown.

PCR was performed a second time for about 7 to 12 cycles using a sample-barcoded 5' primer and a J-beta primer mix. Each sample provided no less than 2.5 million CDR3-containing paired-end reads. TCRdb reprocessed the 5' RACE reads with MiXCR, giving one entry per CDR3 protein. The sample holds about 1 million distinct CDR3 sequences, 35% to 50% seen once. Findings and limits, study-wide: When set beside aged donors, long-lived donors presented more naive CD4+ cells and higher diversity. A roughly linear age-dependent decrease characterized TCR beta diversity per million T cells.

The sample was blood. The receptor comes from a woman aged 60-75 years in good health. The chain has TRBV6-2 or TRBV6-3 and TRBJ2-2; possibly TRBD2 for D (6 bases). The CDR3 is CASSYSKYGSPGELFF. CDR3 sequence (DNA): TGTGCCAGCAGTTACTCGAAGTACGGGAGTCCAGGGGAGCTGTTTTTT.